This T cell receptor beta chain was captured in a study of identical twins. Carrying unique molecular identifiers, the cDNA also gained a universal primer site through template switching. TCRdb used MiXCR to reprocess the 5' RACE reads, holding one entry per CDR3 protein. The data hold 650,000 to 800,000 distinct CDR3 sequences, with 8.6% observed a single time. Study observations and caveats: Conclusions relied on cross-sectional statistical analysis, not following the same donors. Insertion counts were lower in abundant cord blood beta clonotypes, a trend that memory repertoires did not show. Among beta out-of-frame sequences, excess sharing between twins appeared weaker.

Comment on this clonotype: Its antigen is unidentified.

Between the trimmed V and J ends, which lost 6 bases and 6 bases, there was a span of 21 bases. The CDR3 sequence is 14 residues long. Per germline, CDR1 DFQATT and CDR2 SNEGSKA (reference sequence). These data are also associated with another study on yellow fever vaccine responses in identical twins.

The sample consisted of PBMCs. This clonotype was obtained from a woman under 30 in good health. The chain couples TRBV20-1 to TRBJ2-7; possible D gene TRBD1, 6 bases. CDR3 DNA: TGCAGTGCCCCAAGGGGGAAGGGGATCAGCGAGCAGTACTTC. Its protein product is CSAPRGKGISEQYF.